The 20 T cell receptor beta chains reported below all come from one sample, sequenced in a study of blood T cell repertoires in COVID-19. Sequencing was performed with immunoSEQ multiplex PCR; in TCRdb, only in-frame clones are kept and a portion is missing. The data show under 450,000 clones, roughly 88% seen once. Sequencing was performed on peripheral blood. All receptors derive from a woman aged 50 to 65 with COVID-19, enrolled during active disease.

CDR3 in amino acids: CACSPGQATDTQYF. CDR3 bases: TGTGCCTGTTCGCCGGGACAGGCAACAGATACGCAGTATTTT. The chain has TRBV19 and TRBJ2-3; 8 bases line up with TRBD1. The trim removed 11 bases at V and 3 bases at J, leaving 10 bases unmatched. The CDR3 is 14 amino acids. Per the germline V gene, CDR1 is LNHDA and CDR2 is SQIVND (reference sequence).

V is TRBV7-9 and J is TRBJ1-4; TRBD1 might be the D (6 bases). V was shortened by 5 bases and J by 1 base, with 8 bases between the two germline ends. This CDR3 region has 14 residues. Germline assignment: CDR1 SEHNR and CDR2 FQNEAQ (reference sequence). This chain's CDR3 is CASSTQGTNEKLFF. For the CDR3, the DNA is TGTGCCAGCAGCACACAGGGAACTAATGAAAAACTGTTTTTT.

The chain is built from TRBV24-1 and TRBJ2-7, with a tentative D call TRBD1 (6 bases). CDR3 length: 13 residues. Germline V gene sequence: CDR1 KGHDR, CDR2 SFDVKD. With 9 bases removed from V and 2 bases from J, the gap between germline ends came to 13 bases. The CDR3 DNA sequence: TGTGCCACCTCCGGGACAACCACCTACGAGCAGTACTTC. It encodes CATSGTTTYEQYF.

This chain links TRBV30 with TRBJ1-2; possible D gene TRBD1, 6 bases. This CDR3 contains 13 residues. Deletions cut 2 bases from V and 4 bases from J, with 11 bases between. Germline V lookup: CDR1 GTSNPN, CDR2 SVGIG (reference sequence). This chain's CDR3 is CAWSLGGGYGYTF. Written as DNA, the CDR3 is TGTGCCTGGAGTCTGGGAGGGGGCTATGGCTACACCTTC.

The gene calls are TRBV12-3 or TRBV12-4 and TRBJ1-1; D unresolved. This CDR3 has 11 amino acids. V was trimmed by 8 bases and J by 4 bases, leaving 8 bases between them. CDR3 DNA sequence: TGTGCCAGCCAATGGGCCACTGAAGCTTTCTTT. This codes for CASQWATEAFF.

The V gene is TRBV7-9, the J gene TRBJ2-1; TRBD2 is a possible D gene (5 bases). Germline CDR1 and CDR2: SEHNR and FQNEAQ (reference sequence). The CDR3 has 14 residues. Trimming stripped 4 bases from V and 10 bases from J, with 17 bases between. The CDR3 coding sequence is TGTGCCAGCAGCTCCGTCGGGGATTTGATGGAGCAGTTCTTC. Translation gives CASSSVGDLMEQFF.

V usage is TRBV7-3 and J usage is TRBJ1-2, with 7 bases aligning to TRBD1. The germline CDR1 and CDR2 sequences are SGHTA and FQGTGA. The CDR3 totals 14 residues. V lost 5 bases and J lost 4; bases outside the gene matches: 7. The DNA for the CDR3 is TGTGCCAGCAGCCCTCAAGGGACAGCCTATGGCTACACCTTC. Amino acids: CASSPQGTAYGYTF.

The CDR3 is CASSARATNEKLFF. The CDR3 DNA reads TGTGCCAGCAGTGCAAGAGCAACTAATGAAAAACTGTTTTTT. This chain links TRBV2 with TRBJ1-4; no definite D call. Deletions cut 4 bases from V and 0 bases from J, with 6 bases between. Germline CDR1 is SNHLY and CDR2 is FYNNEI. This CDR3 has 14 amino acids.

The chain recombines TRBV27 with TRBJ2-1, with 7 bases identical to TRBD1. CDR3 length: 15 residues. Germline values: CDR1 MNHEY, CDR2 SMNVEV (reference sequence). V dropped 5 bases and J dropped 9; count of bases not matched to a gene: 13. This chain's CDR3 is CASSPRLDRASEQFF. CDR3 DNA sequence: TGTGCCAGCAGTCCTCGTCTTGACAGGGCAAGTGAGCAGTTCTTC.

The rearrangement joins TRBV4-1 to TRBJ2-7; 7 nucleotides agree with TRBD2. Germline V CDR1 and CDR2: MGHRA, YSYEKL. The length of the CDR3 is 17 residues. Trimming at V came to 3 bases and at J to 4 bases, leaving 15 bases not matched to a gene. The CDR3 loop is CASSHRYGGRSVYEQYF. The DNA for the CDR3 is TGCGCCAGCAGCCATAGGTACGGGGGGAGGTCGGTGTACGAGCAGTACTTC.

Only a few counts were recorded for this clone. The genes are TRBV2 and TRBJ1-5; tentatively, D is TRBD1 (6 bases). Germline V gene data show CDR1 as SNHLY and CDR2 as FYNNEI. The CDR3 extends over 15 amino acids. The germline V and J ends were trimmed by 7 bases and 3 bases, with 16 bases remaining between them. CDR3 in amino acids: CASTKTGGFNQPQHF. The CDR3 DNA reads as TGTGCCAGCACCAAGACAGGTGGATTCAATCAGCCCCAGCATTTT.

This chain connects TRBV25-1 to TRBJ1-1; D is uncertain. The CDR3 extends over 11 amino acids. Germline CDR1 reads MGHDK; CDR2 reads SYGVNS. The germline V and J ends were trimmed by 4 bases and 7 bases, with 7 bases remaining between them. Written as DNA, the CDR3 is TGTGCCAGCAGTGTTGATAGTGAAGCTTTCTTT. Translating gives CASSVDSEAFF.

The rearrangement uses TRBV19 and TRBJ2-5; 7 bases map to TRBD1. Germline CDR1 is LNHDA and CDR2 is SQIVND (reference sequence). The CDR3 runs to 14 residues. V was clipped by 6 bases and J by 2 bases; unmatched bases: 6. The CDR3 reads CASSGDRTQETQYF. The CDR3 DNA sequence: TGTGCCAGTAGCGGGGACAGAACTCAAGAGACCCAGTACTTC. The full variable domain, its missing parts supplied by reference TRBV19 and TRBJ2-5, is DGGITQSPKYLFRKEGQNVTLSCEQNLNHDAMYWYRQDPGQGLRLIYYSQIVNDFQKGDIAEGYSVSREKKESFPLTVTSAQKNPTAFYLCASSGDRTQETQYFGPGTRLLVL.

This chain connects TRBV7-9 to TRBJ1-2; 9 bases are a match to TRBD1. The CDR3 runs 14 residues. Germline CDR1 SEHNR, CDR2 FQNEAQ (reference sequence). V was pared by 6 bases and J by 4 bases, with 6 bases of the junction left unmatched. CDR3 loop: CASSPGTGPYGYTF. The CDR3 nucleotides are TGTGCCAGCAGTCCCGGGACAGGGCCCTATGGCTACACCTTC.

The gene calls are TRBV5-6 and TRBJ2-7; the match to TRBD2 covers 7 bases. The CDR3 has 19 amino acids. V lost 2 bases, J lost 0 bases, and 17 bases stayed unmatched. Germline V gene lookup returns CDR1 SGHDT and CDR2 YYEEEE. For the CDR3, the DNA is TGTGCCAGCAGCTTCCTCCGGGACTATCTTTATAGGAGCTCCTACGAGCAGTACTTC. Amino acid sequence: CASSFLRDYLYRSSYEQYF.

In this sample, this clone turned up once. The chain joins TRBV15 to TRBJ1-4; 7 bases agree with TRBD1. V trimming: 1 base; J trimming: 10 bases; junction bases outside the gene matches: 6. This CDR3 comprises 14 residues. Germline V CDR1 and CDR2: LNHNV, YYDKDF (reference sequence). CDR3 sequence (DNA): TGTGCCACCAGCAGAGCTGGGACAGCCCCAAAACTGTTTTTT. It specifies CATSRAGTAPKLFF.

The rearrangement joins TRBV5-8 to TRBJ1-5; D may be TRBD1 (6 bases). The CDR3 runs to 15 residues. The V gene's germline CDR1 is SGHTS and CDR2 YDEGEE. The V and J ends lost 5 bases and 3 bases respectively, with 15 bases between them. The CDR3 region has the DNA TGTGCCAGCAGTTCCGGACAGCTTCCCAATCAGCCCCAGCATTTT. Translation gives CASSSGQLPNQPQHF.

The V gene is TRBV5-1, the J gene TRBJ1-1; D call uncertain. The V end lost 3 bases, the J end lost 11 bases, and 14 bases lay between the germline ends. Germline-derived CDR1 and CDR2 are SGHRS and YFSETQ. The CDR3 covers 12 residues. Here the CDR3 reads CASSSSTPLAFF. The CDR3, as DNA: TGCGCCAGCAGCTCGTCGACACCTCTTGCTTTCTTT.

The chain couples TRBV6-1 to TRBJ1-2; no firm D call. There are 13 residues in the CDR3. V was cut by 1 base and J by 4 bases, with 7 bases left in between. In germline, CDR1 is MNHNS, CDR2 SASEGT. The CDR3 protein is CASSEGPFYGYTF. The DNA of the CDR3 is TGTGCCAGCAGTGAAGGTCCCTTCTATGGCTACACCTTC.

V and J are TRBV12-3 or TRBV12-4 and TRBJ2-1; 8 bases are shared with TRBD1. Trimming at V came to 8 bases and at J to 12 bases, leaving 6 bases not matched to a gene. The CDR3 has 11 amino acids. The CDR3 DNA sequence: TGTGCCAGCGGGACAGGAGGAGGGCAGTTCTTC. It codes for CASGTGGGQFF.